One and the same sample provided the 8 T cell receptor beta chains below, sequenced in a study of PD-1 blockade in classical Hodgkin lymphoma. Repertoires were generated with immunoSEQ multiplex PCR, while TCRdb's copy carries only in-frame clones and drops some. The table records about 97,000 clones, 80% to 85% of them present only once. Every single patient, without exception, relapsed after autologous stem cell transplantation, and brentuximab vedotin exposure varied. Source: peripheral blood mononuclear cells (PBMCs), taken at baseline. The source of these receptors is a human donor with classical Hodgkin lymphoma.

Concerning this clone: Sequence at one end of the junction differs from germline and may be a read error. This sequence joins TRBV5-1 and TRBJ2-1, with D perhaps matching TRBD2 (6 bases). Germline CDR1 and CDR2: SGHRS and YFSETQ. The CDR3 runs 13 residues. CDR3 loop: CASSLAIDAGLIF. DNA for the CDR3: TGCGCCAGCAGCTTGGCCATCGACGCGGGACTGATCTTC.

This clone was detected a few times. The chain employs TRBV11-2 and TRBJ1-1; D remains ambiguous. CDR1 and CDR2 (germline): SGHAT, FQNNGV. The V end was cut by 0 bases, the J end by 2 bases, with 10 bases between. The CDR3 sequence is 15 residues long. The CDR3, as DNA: TGTGCCAGCAGCTTAGATCCCACATACAACACTGAAGCTTTCTTT. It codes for CASSLDPTYNTEAFF.

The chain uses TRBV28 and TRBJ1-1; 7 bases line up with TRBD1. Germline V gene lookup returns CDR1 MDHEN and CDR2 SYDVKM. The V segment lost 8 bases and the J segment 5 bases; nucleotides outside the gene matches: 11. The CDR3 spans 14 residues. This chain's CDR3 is CASQRQGLRTEAFF. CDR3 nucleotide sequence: TGTGCCAGCCAAAGACAGGGCCTGAGGACTGAAGCTTTCTTT.

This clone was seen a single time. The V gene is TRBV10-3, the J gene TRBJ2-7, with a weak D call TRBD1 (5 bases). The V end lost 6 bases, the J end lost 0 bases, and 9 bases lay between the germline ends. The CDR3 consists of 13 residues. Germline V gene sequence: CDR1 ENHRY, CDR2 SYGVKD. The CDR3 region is CAIRQEISYEQYF. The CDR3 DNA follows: TGTGCCATCAGACAGGAAATCTCCTACGAGCAGTACTTC.

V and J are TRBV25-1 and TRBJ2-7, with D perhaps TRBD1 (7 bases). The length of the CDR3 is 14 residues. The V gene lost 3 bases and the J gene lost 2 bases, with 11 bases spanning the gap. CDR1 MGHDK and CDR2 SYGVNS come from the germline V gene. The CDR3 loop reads CASSEEGAAYEQYF. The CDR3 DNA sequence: TGTGCCAGCAGTGAGGAGGGGGCAGCCTACGAGCAGTACTTC.

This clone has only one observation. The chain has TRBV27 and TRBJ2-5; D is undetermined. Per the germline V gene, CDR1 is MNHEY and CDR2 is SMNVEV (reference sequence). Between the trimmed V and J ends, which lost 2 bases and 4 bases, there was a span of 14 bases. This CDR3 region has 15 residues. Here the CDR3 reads CASSLRWASGETQYF. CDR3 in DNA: TGTGCCAGCAGTTTAAGGTGGGCCTCAGGAGAGACCCAGTACTTC.

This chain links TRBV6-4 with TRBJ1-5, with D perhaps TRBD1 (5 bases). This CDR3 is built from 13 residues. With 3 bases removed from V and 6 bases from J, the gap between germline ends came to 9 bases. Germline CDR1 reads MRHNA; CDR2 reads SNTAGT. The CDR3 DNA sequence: TGTGCCAGCAGTGAGGGGGTAGGTCAGCCCCAGCATTTT. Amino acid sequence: CASSEGVGQPQHF.

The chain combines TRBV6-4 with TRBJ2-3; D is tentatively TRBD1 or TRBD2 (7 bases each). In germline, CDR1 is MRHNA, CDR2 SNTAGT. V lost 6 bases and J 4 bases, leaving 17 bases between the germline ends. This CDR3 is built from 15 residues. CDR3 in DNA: TGTGCCAGCAGCCCCCAGGGGAGGGGGCCAGATACGCAGTATTTT. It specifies CASSPQGRGPDTQYF.